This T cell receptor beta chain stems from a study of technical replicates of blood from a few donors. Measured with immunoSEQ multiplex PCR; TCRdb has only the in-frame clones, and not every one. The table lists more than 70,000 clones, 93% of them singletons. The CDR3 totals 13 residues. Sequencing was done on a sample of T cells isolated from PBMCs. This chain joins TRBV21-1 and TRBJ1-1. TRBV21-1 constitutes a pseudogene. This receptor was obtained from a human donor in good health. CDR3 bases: TGTGCCAGCAGCGCCTATATGAACACTGAAGCTTTCTTT. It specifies CASSAYMNTEAFF.